Listed here are 18 T cell receptor beta chains from one sample, sequenced in a study of T cell changes during pregnancy in multiple sclerosis. The repertoire was sequenced with immunoSEQ multiplex PCR; TCRdb's copy has only in-frame clones and lacks some. The sample has 75,000 to 95,000 clones, 93% seen once. The material was peripheral blood, obtained in the second trimester of pregnancy. These receptors all come from a female donor with multiple sclerosis, enrolled in a pregnancy study.

The J gene is TRBJ1-2, the V gene TRBV6-1; 8 nucleotides match TRBD1. Germline CDR1 MNHNS, CDR2 SASEGT. The CDR3 runs 15 residues. With 2 bases clipped from V and 5 bases from J, the junction kept 7 bases outside the gene matches. The CDR3 DNA follows: TGTGCCAGCAGTGAAATGTACAGGGGGGCATATGGCTACACCTTC. This encodes CASSEMYRGAYGYTF.

The genes are TRBV18 and TRBJ2-7, with D unclear. From germline, CDR1 is KGHSH and CDR2 LQKENI. Trimming removed 10 bases from V and 1 base from J, with 14 bases in between. This CDR3 comprises 13 residues. This CDR3 is CATTQSGSYEQYF. In nucleotides, the CDR3 is TGTGCCACCACCCAGTCAGGTTCCTACGAGCAGTACTTC.

The chain is built from TRBV6-4 and TRBJ2-1, with 11 nucleotides matching TRBD2. CDR3 length: 14 amino acids. Trimming took 6 bases from V and 7 from J; bases not matched to a gene: 5. Germline assignment: CDR1 MRHNA and CDR2 SNTAGT. The CDR3 spells CASSVAGGLNEQFF. The CDR3 DNA follows: TGTGCCAGCAGCGTAGCGGGGGGGCTAAATGAGCAGTTCTTC.

The CDR3 protein is CASMLDRVVNTIYF. CDR3 DNA sequence: TGTGCCAGCATGCTAGACAGGGTCGTAAACACCATATATTTT. The J gene is TRBJ1-3, the V gene TRBV6-1; 7 bases agree with TRBD1. Germline CDR1 and CDR2: MNHNS and SASEGT. Trimming at V came to 7 bases and at J to 6 bases, leaving 9 bases not matched to a gene. This CDR3 has 14 residues.

This chain joins TRBV9 and TRBJ2-1, with TRBD1 as a possible D gene (5 bases). CDR3 size: 13 residues. Per the germline V gene, CDR1 is SGDLS and CDR2 is YYNGEE. V was cut by 2 bases and J by 3 bases, with 6 bases left in between. DNA of the CDR3: TGTGCCAGCAGCGTTGACAGCTACAATGAGCAGTTCTTC. Its translation: CASSVDSYNEQFF.

The rearrangement uses TRBV10-2 and TRBJ1-2; the match to TRBD1 covers 9 bases. The V and J ends lost 2 bases and 0 bases, in that order; junction bases with no gene match: 4. Germline assignment: CDR1 WSHSY and CDR2 SAAADI. This CDR3 has 16 amino acids. The DNA for the CDR3 is TGCGCCAGCAGTGAGCCCCGGGACAGGGCTAACTATGGCTACACCTTC. This sequence encodes CASSEPRDRANYGYTF.

The rearrangement uses TRBV6-1 and TRBJ2-1, with 7 nucleotides matching TRBD2. The CDR3 length is 12 residues. Trimming removed 5 bases from V and 8 bases from J; junction bases left unmatched: 3. Per the germline V gene, CDR1 is MNHNS and CDR2 is SASEGT. CDR3 amino acids: CASSWEGYEQFF. The CDR3 nucleotides read TGTGCCAGCAGTTGGGAGGGTTATGAGCAGTTCTTC.

This chain joins TRBV30 and TRBJ2-2, with 11 positions matching TRBD2. Unmatched junction bases numbered 21, after V lost 0 bases and J lost 6 bases. CDR3 length equals 21 residues. Germline CDR1 is GTSNPN and CDR2 is SVGIG (reference sequence). The CDR3 loop is CAWSVAVRTSGLPGVPGELFF. The CDR3 region has the DNA TGTGCCTGGAGTGTCGCGGTTAGGACTAGCGGGCTCCCGGGGGTGCCCGGGGAGCTGTTTTTT.

The rearrangement joins TRBV18 to TRBJ1-2; D is unclear. V lost 3 bases, J lost 8 bases, and 13 bases lay in between. Per germline, CDR1 KGHSH and CDR2 LQKENI. The CDR3 runs 13 residues. In DNA, the CDR3 is TGTGCCAGCTCACCGGTTCCGGAGGCGGGCTACACCTTC. Residues: CASSPVPEAGYTF.

The V and J genes are TRBV25-1 and TRBJ2-7; TRBD2 might be the D (5 bases). Germline values: CDR1 MGHDK, CDR2 SYGVNS. This CDR3 contains 15 residues. The V end was cut by 1 base, the J end by 5 bases, with 15 bases between. The CDR3 is CASSELGRVEDEQYF. In nucleotides, the CDR3 is TGTGCCAGCAGTGAATTAGGGAGAGTGGAAGACGAGCAGTACTTC.

This chain uses TRBV5-6 with TRBJ1-1, with TRBD1 as a possible D gene (5 bases). Trimming took off 0 bases at V and 6 bases at J, with 12 bases between the two ends. The CDR3 is 14 amino acids. Germline V gives CDR1 SGHDT, CDR2 YYEEEE. CDR3 bases: TGTGCCAGCAGCTTGGAACAGGAGAGACCTGAAGCTTTCTTT. Encoded protein: CASSLEQERPEAFF. Full variable domain (remainder filled in from reference TRBV5-6 and TRBJ1-1): DAGVTQSPTHLIKTRGQQVTLRCSPKSGHDTVSWYQQALGQGPQFIFQYYEEEERQRGNFPDRFSGHQFPNYSSELNVNALLLGDSALYLCASSLEQERPEAFFGQGTRLTVV.

The chain uses TRBV5-6 and TRBJ1-2, with D possibly TRBD1 on 5 matching bases. Germline V gene lookup returns CDR1 SGHDT and CDR2 YYEEEE. This CDR3 has 13 residues. Trimming pared 4 bases from V and 4 bases from J, leaving 11 bases between. The CDR3: CASSLDRLYGYTF. The CDR3, as DNA: TGTGCCAGCAGCCTCGACAGACTCTATGGCTACACCTTC.

The rearrangement uses TRBV29-1 and TRBJ1-1; D is uncertain. Germline values: CDR1 SQVTM, CDR2 ANQGSEA. Deletions cut 8 bases from V and 1 base from J, with 8 bases between. This CDR3 is 11 amino acids long. This chain's CDR3 is CSWTGNTEAFF. The DNA for the CDR3 is TGCAGCTGGACTGGGAACACTGAAGCTTTCTTT.

This rearrangement joins TRBV5-1 to TRBJ2-7, with D possibly matching TRBD1 (7 bases). The CDR3 consists of 16 residues. Germline assignment: CDR1 SGHRS and CDR2 YFSETQ. The germline V and J ends were trimmed by 4 bases and 0 bases, with 17 bases remaining between them. DNA of the CDR3: TGCGCCAGCAGCAGCAGCCCAGGGGGGAGCTCCTACGAGCAGTACTTC. Amino acids: CASSSSPGGSSYEQYF.

This chain links TRBV30 with TRBJ2-7; TRBD1 matches 7 bases. The CDR3 runs to 13 residues. The junction had 11 bases not matched to a gene; V was cut back by 3 bases and J by 9 bases. The germline gives CDR1 GTSNPN, CDR2 SVGIG (reference sequence). CDR3 protein: CAWSPGGRNVQYF. The CDR3 bases are TGTGCCTGGAGCCCAGGGGGAAGGAATGTGCAGTACTTC.

This rearrangement joins TRBV27 to TRBJ2-6; no firm D call. Germline V gene lookup returns CDR1 MNHEY and CDR2 SMNVEV (reference sequence). The CDR3 contains 16 residues. Trimming removed 4 bases from V and 2 bases from J, with 12 bases in between. CDR3: CASSYSPWAGANVLTF. The CDR3 DNA follows: TGTGCCAGCAGTTACAGCCCTTGGGCTGGGGCCAACGTCCTGACTTTC.

The rearrangement links TRBV30 to TRBJ2-5, with 7 bases identical to TRBD2. V lost 2 bases, J lost 0 bases, and 12 bases stayed unmatched. Germline CDR1 GTSNPN, CDR2 SVGIG (reference sequence). The length of the CDR3 is 17 residues. The CDR3 DNA reads TGTGCCTGGAGTCTTTCCAGCGGGGCGAAGTACCAAGAGACCCAGTACTTC. It codes for CAWSLSSGAKYQETQYF.

The chain employs TRBV6-4 and TRBJ2-3, with D unclear. Germline V gene lookup returns CDR1 MRHNA and CDR2 SNTAGT. V lost 4 bases and J lost 6, with 11 bases in between. The CDR3 has 13 amino acids. CDR3 DNA sequence: TGTGCCAGCAGTGTGACTGGCATGGATACGCAGTATTTT. It specifies CASSVTGMDTQYF.